Below, one T cell receptor beta chain is given with its context. Read sequence stops 3 residues before the CDR3 end, and the germline J gene provides the missing end. This sample is part of a study of T cells in women clearing cervical HPV infection. Trimming took 1 base from V and 7 from J; bases not matched to a gene: 4. The CDR3 is made up of 15 amino acids. Per germline, CDR1 MNHNS and CDR2 SASEGT. The protocol was immunoSEQ multiplex PCR, while the TCRdb copy is restricted to in-frame clones and leaves out a portion. The sample table includes about 32,000 clones. Sequences were obtained from blood buffy coat. The origin of this receptor is a woman aged 18-70 years with a cervical HPV16 infection that either progressed to CIN3+ or cleared (not recorded which). The chain joins TRBV6-1 to TRBJ1-5; 10 bases match TRBD1. CDR3 bases read: TGTGCCAGCAGTGAAGTGGGGACAGGGGACCAGCCC. Translation gives CASSEVGTGDQP. In full, the CDR3 reads CASSEVGTGDQPQHF.